This T cell receptor (beta chain) was identified in a study of PD-L1 blockade in urothelial cancer. Background on the study: Median blood clonality was around 0.08, with 82,636 unique TCRs.

Specified time point: pretreatment peripheral blood. V shed 0 bases, J shed 7 bases, and the junction held 5 bases outside the gene matches. The CDR3 is made up of 16 amino acids. CDR1 is MNHEY and CDR2 is SVGAGI in the germline V gene. Libraries were prepared by immunoSEQ multiplex PCR; TCRdb keeps only in-frame clonotypes and omits some of them. The profile covers fewer than 60,000 clones, with around four fifths appearing a single time and 3.2% taken by the ten largest. The sequenced sample was PBMCs, obtained around atezolizumab (anti-PD-L1) treatment. The chain has TRBV6-5 and TRBJ2-3, with 12 bases fitting TRBD1. The sequence derives from an older man with urothelial cancer. The CDR3: CASSYSGTGGANTQYF. Here the CDR3 DNA reads TGTGCCAGCAGTTACTCGGGGACAGGGGGCGCGAATACGCAGTATTTT.